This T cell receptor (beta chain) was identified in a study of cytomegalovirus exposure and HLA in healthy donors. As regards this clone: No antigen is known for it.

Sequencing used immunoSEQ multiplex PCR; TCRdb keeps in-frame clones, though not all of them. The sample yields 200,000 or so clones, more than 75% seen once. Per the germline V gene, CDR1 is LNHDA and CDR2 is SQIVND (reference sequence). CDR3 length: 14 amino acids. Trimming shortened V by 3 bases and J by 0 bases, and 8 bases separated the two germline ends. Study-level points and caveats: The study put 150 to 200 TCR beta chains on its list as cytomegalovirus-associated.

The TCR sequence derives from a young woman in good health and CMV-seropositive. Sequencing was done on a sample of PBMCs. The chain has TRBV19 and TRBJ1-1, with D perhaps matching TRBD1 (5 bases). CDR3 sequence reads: CASSISQVNTEAFF. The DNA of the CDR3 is TGTGCCAGTAGTATTTCACAGGTGAACACTGAAGCTTTCTTT.